Shown below are 32 T cell receptor beta chains from a single sample sequenced in a study of neoadjuvant anti-PD-1 for oral cavity cancer. Using immunoSEQ multiplex PCR, the repertoire was profiled, and TCRdb retains in-frame clones only, with some absent. The sample has tens of thousands of clones, 65% to 85% seen once. Sample: PBMCs, taken before nivolumab (anti-PD-1) treatment. The source is a person aged 40 to 85 with oral cavity squamous cell carcinoma.

The chain is built from TRBV19 and TRBJ1-5, with D possibly TRBD1 on 5 matching bases. The germline CDR1 and CDR2 sequences are LNHDA and SQIVND (reference sequence). This CDR3 contains 14 residues. V lost 7 bases to trimming and J lost 5 bases, with 15 bases between them. This chain's CDR3 is CASTPRGGDQPQHF. The CDR3, as DNA: TGTGCCAGTACTCCCCGCGGGGGGGATCAGCCCCAGCATTTT.

The chain has TRBV5-1 and TRBJ2-2; possibly TRBD2 for D (6 bases). The CDR3 contains 16 residues. CDR1 SGHRS and CDR2 YFSETQ come from the germline V gene. Trimming cost V 4 bases and J 3 bases, with 16 bases left between them. As DNA, the CDR3 is TGCGCCAGCAGCCCCGGGGGAAGTTGGGACACCGGGGAGCTGTTTTTT. Residues: CASSPGGSWDTGELFF.

The chain couples TRBV6-1 to TRBJ2-7; 7 bases fit TRBD2. The germline CDR1 and CDR2 sequences are MNHNS and SASEGT. J was trimmed by 0 bases and V by 8 bases; bases with no gene match: 10. The CDR3 length is 15 residues. CDR3 protein: CASLPGGTSSYEQYF. The CDR3 DNA reads TGTGCCAGCCTTCCGGGGGGTACGAGCTCCTACGAGCAGTACTTC.

The chain combines TRBV30 with TRBJ2-1; D gene ambiguous. V lost 5 bases and J lost 5, with 4 bases in between. The CDR3 sequence is 10 residues long. The germline CDR1 and CDR2 sequences are GTSNPN and SVGIG (reference sequence). Written as DNA, the CDR3 is TGTGCCTGGGCCAACAATGAGCAGTTCTTC. Amino acids: CAWANNEQFF.

The chain links TRBV7-3 to TRBJ2-1, with 7 bases fitting TRBD2. The CDR3 sequence is 17 residues long. The germline gives CDR1 SGHTA, CDR2 FQGTGA. V lost 0 bases and J lost 6; bases outside the gene matches: 11. The CDR3 sequence: CASSLTRGASGANEQFF. As DNA, the CDR3 is TGTGCCAGCAGCTTAACGAGAGGGGCTAGCGGAGCCAATGAGCAGTTCTTC. Full variable domain (missing parts from reference TRBV7-3 and TRBJ2-1): GAGVSQTPSNKVTEKGKYVELRCDPISGHTALYWYRQSLGQGPEFLIYFQGTGAADDSGLPNDRFFAVRPEGSVSTLKIQRTERGDSAVYLCASSLTRGASGANEQFFGPGTRLTVL.

As concerns this clone: The junction departs from the called germline gene at one end, perhaps through a read error. The J gene is TRBJ2-3, the V gene TRBV7-7; the match to TRBD2 covers 13 bases. The CDR3 sequence is 16 residues long. The germline gives CDR1 SSHAT, CDR2 FNYEAQ (reference sequence). The CDR3 coding sequence is TGTGCTAGCAGCCCAGGGACTAGCGGGGTGGCGTATACGCAGTATTTT. Residues: CASSPGTSGVAYTQYF.

The rearrangement links TRBV28 to TRBJ1-4; D remains unclear. V gave up 5 bases and J gave up 5 bases, with 9 bases separating them. The germline V gene has CDR1 MDHEN and CDR2 SYDVKM. The CDR3 sequence is 13 residues long. The CDR3 nucleotides read TGTGCCAGCAGTCTCTTCATAAATGAAAAACTGTTTTTT. This translates into CASSLFINEKLFF.

The chain has TRBV6-5 and TRBJ2-2, with 10 bases identical to TRBD1. The CDR3 totals 16 residues. After removal of 3 bases from V and 5 bases from J, the junction contained 6 bases not matched to a gene. Germline V gene data show CDR1 as MNHEY and CDR2 as SVGAGI. This chain's CDR3 is CASSYQGTGETGELFF. CDR3 in DNA: TGTGCCAGCAGTTATCAGGGGACAGGGGAAACCGGGGAGCTGTTTTTT.

This clone occurred a few times. J is TRBJ2-1 and V is TRBV7-3, with D unclear. Germline lookup yields CDR1 SGHTA and CDR2 FQGTGA. The CDR3 runs 14 residues. The ends were cut back, 0 bases at V and 9 bases at J, with 12 bases in the middle. CDR3 loop: CASSLTGRVGEQFF. Written as DNA, the CDR3 is TGTGCCAGCAGCTTAACGGGAAGGGTCGGTGAGCAGTTCTTC.

This clone has a single count. The genes are TRBV11-3 and TRBJ2-2, with TRBD1 as a possible D gene (7 bases). Trimming took off 4 bases at V and 7 bases at J, with 16 bases between the two ends. The length of the CDR3 is 15 residues. Germline-derived CDR1 and CDR2 are SGHNT and YENEEA. The CDR3 coding sequence is TGTGCCAGCAGCTCAGGGGGACTTATTGGCGGGGAGCTGTTTTTT. Amino acid sequence: CASSSGGLIGGELFF.

The rearrangement links TRBV27 to TRBJ2-7; the match to TRBD1 covers 8 bases. Germline V gene data show CDR1 as MNHEY and CDR2 as SMNVEV (reference sequence). The CDR3 runs 15 residues. The J segment lost 4 bases and the V segment lost 8 bases, leaving 13 bases of the junction unmatched. CDR3 sequence reads: CASSPLGRGQYEQYF. For the CDR3, the DNA is TGTGCCAGCTCCCCCCTGGGCAGGGGGCAATACGAGCAGTACTTC.

The chain combines TRBV4-1 with TRBJ1-1, with D maybe TRBD1 (6 bases). Trimming stripped 0 bases from V and 6 bases from J, with 14 bases between. The CDR3 loop spans 15 amino acids. The germline V gene encodes CDR1 MGHRA and CDR2 YSYEKL. CDR3 bases: TGCGCCAGCAGCCAAGATAAAGGGGGGAATGCTGAAGCTTTCTTT. Its protein product is CASSQDKGGNAEAFF.

This clone was detected once. The V and J genes are TRBV6-6 and TRBJ1-1; possible D gene TRBD1, 5 bases. The CDR3 is 13 residues long. With 5 bases removed from V and 8 bases from J, the gap between germline ends came to 15 bases. Germline CDR1 and CDR2: MNHNY and SVGAGI (reference sequence). The CDR3 loop is CASSPPGGREAFF. The CDR3 DNA sequence: TGTGCCAGCAGTCCCCCCGGGGGGAGGGAAGCTTTCTTT.

V usage is TRBV28 and J usage is TRBJ1-2, with 7 positions matching TRBD1. Trimming took 6 bases from V and 3 from J; bases not matched to a gene: 13. The CDR3 extends over 16 amino acids. Germline CDR1 and CDR2: MDHEN and SYDVKM. In DNA, the CDR3 is TGTGCCAGCAGCCTAACCAAAGGGGGCCTCGACTATGGCTACACCTTC. Its protein is CASSLTKGGLDYGYTF.

This clone was found once. The rearrangement joins TRBV27 to TRBJ1-2; a weak D match, TRBD1 (6 bases). V was cut by 4 bases and J by 8 bases, with 14 bases left in between. The CDR3 runs to 13 residues. Germline V CDR1 and CDR2: MNHEY, SMNVEV (reference sequence). CDR3 protein: CASSSVRGGGYTF. CDR3 coding DNA: TGTGCCAGCAGTTCAGTCAGGGGAGGAGGCTACACCTTC.

The chain joins TRBV18 to TRBJ2-3, with TRBD1 identical over 7 bases. CDR3 size: 14 residues. V gave up 5 bases and J gave up 4 bases; unmatched junction bases: 6. Germline CDR1 KGHSH, CDR2 LQKENI. The CDR3 reads CASSTRQGPDTQYF. In DNA form, the CDR3 reads TGTGCCAGCTCAACACGACAGGGTCCAGATACGCAGTATTTT.

The rearrangement joins TRBV5-4 to TRBJ1-1; D remains ambiguous. The CDR3 runs 11 residues. V was trimmed by 1 base and J by 2 bases, leaving 0 bases between them. CDR1 and CDR2 from the germline V gene are SGHNT and YYREEE (reference sequence). CDR3 DNA sequence: TGTGCCAGCAGCTTGAACACTGAAGCTTTCTTT. Its protein is CASSLNTEAFF.

The chain carries TRBV10-3 and TRBJ2-7, with D perhaps matching TRBD1 (5 bases). Per the germline V gene, CDR1 is ENHRY and CDR2 is SYGVKD. The CDR3 length is 13 residues. The ends were cut back, 8 bases at V and 5 bases at J, with 16 bases in the middle. The CDR3 bases are TGTGCCATCGGAACAGGCCCCAAGGACGAGCAGTACTTC. Translating gives CAIGTGPKDEQYF.

The chain uses TRBV7-2 and TRBJ1-1; D gene uncertain. Germline CDR1 is SGHTA and CDR2 is FQGNSA. There are 13 residues in the CDR3. V lost 3 bases to trimming and J lost 2 bases, with 7 bases between them. CDR3 loop: CASSFQRNTEAFF. As DNA, the CDR3 is TGTGCCAGCAGCTTCCAGAGAAACACTGAAGCTTTCTTT.

The chain is built from TRBV5-4 and TRBJ1-4; TRBD1 aligns across 8 bases. The CDR3 is 12 amino acids. Germline values: CDR1 SGHNT, CDR2 YYREEE (reference sequence). The J segment lost 12 bases and the V segment lost 0 bases, leaving 1 base of the junction unmatched. The CDR3: CASSLDRGELFF. The CDR3 nucleotides are TGTGCCAGCAGCTTGGACAGGGGGGAACTGTTTTTT.

There are a few counts of this clone. The rearrangement joins TRBV5-4 to TRBJ1-2; no firm D call. Germline-derived CDR1 and CDR2 are SGHNT and YYREEE (reference sequence). The CDR3 spans 16 residues. Deletions cut 3 bases from V and 2 bases from J, with 17 bases between. In DNA, the CDR3 is TGTGCCAGCAGCTCCCAACGCCTGAAGGACAACTATGGCTACACCTTC. It is translated as CASSSQRLKDNYGYTF.

This clone was seen more than once but under ten times. For the CDR3, the DNA is TGTGCCAGCAGTGAGATTGGTAGGACAGGGGGCGATGAGCAGTTCTTC. Its protein product is CASSEIGRTGGDEQFF. V and J are TRBV6-4 and TRBJ2-1; 11 positions agree with TRBD1. J gave up 8 bases and V 3 bases, and 9 bases lay outside the gene matches. Looked up from germline, CDR1 is MRHNA and CDR2 is SNTAGT. The CDR3 sequence is 16 residues long.

V usage is TRBV29-1 and J usage is TRBJ1-1; D not resolved. The ends were cut back, 7 bases at V and 1 base at J, with 4 bases in the middle. CDR1 is SQVTM, CDR2 ANQGSEA, per germline. The CDR3 is 10 amino acids. The CDR3 protein is CSGTNTEAFF. DNA for the CDR3: TGCAGCGGGACGAACACTGAAGCTTTCTTT.

The V gene is TRBV19, the J gene TRBJ1-2; no clear D. V was trimmed by 5 bases and J by 5 bases, leaving 15 bases between them. CDR1 LNHDA and CDR2 SQIVND come from the germline V gene (reference sequence). The CDR3 runs to 14 residues. In nucleotides, the CDR3 is TGTGCCAGTAGTCTGGCCGCGGCGGCTTATGGCTACACCTTC. Amino acid sequence: CASSLAAAAYGYTF.

CDR3 DNA: TGTGCCAGCAGCGTGGGACAGGCCGCCTACGAGCAGTACTTC. Protein sequence: CASSVGQAAYEQYF. This chain uses TRBV9 with TRBJ2-7; TRBD1 matches at 8 bases. V shed 2 bases and J 2 bases; nucleotides not matched to a gene: 3. This CDR3 has 14 amino acids. Germline V gene lookup returns CDR1 SGDLS and CDR2 YYNGEE. The full variable domain, with the rest looked up from reference TRBV9 and TRBJ2-7, is DSGVTQTPKHLITATGQRVTLRCSPRSGDLSVYWYQQSLDQGLQFLIQYYNGEERAKGNILERFSAQQFPDLHSELNLSSLELGDSALYFCASSVGQAAYEQYFGPGTRLTVT.

This clone turned up a few times. This chain connects TRBV4-1 to TRBJ2-5; 10 positions agree with TRBD1. This CDR3 spans 18 amino acids. With V trimmed by 1 base and J by 5 bases, 13 bases remained unmatched. Germline CDR1 MGHRA, CDR2 YSYEKL. The CDR3 protein is CASSQGFGRQGAWETQYF. DNA for the CDR3: TGCGCCAGCAGCCAAGGTTTTGGGAGACAGGGGGCATGGGAGACCCAGTACTTC.

This chain links TRBV2 with TRBJ1-1, with 8 positions matching TRBD1. CDR3 length: 14 amino acids. The germline CDR1 and CDR2 sequences are SNHLY and FYNNEI. Germline trimming cut 6 bases from V and 11 bases from J; bases unmatched to any gene: 14. The DNA for the CDR3 is TGTGCCAGCAGCCTAAACCTGGGGACAGGTAGGGCTTTCTTT. Translated, it gives CASSLNLGTGRAFF.

The chain uses TRBV6-5 and TRBJ1-1; D is uncertain. The V end lost 0 bases, the J end lost 2 bases, and 7 bases lay between the germline ends. CDR3 size: 14 residues. CDR1 is MNHEY and CDR2 is SVGAGI in the germline V gene. The CDR3 DNA reads as TGTGCCAGCAGTTACTCTGCAGTTAACACTGAAGCTTTCTTT. This translates into CASSYSAVNTEAFF.

V is TRBV7-2 and J is TRBJ1-5; unclear D gene. Per the germline V gene, CDR1 is SGHTA and CDR2 is FQGNSA. The ends were cut back, 5 bases at V and 7 bases at J, with 21 bases in the middle. This CDR3 spans 16 amino acids. The CDR3 sequence is CASSQDPAGVRQPQHF. The CDR3, as DNA: TGTGCCAGCAGCCAAGACCCGGCTGGGGTCCGGCAGCCCCAGCATTTT.

This clone appeared once. V is TRBV7-6 and J is TRBJ2-7; 11 positions agree with TRBD2. Germline loops: CDR1 SGHVS, CDR2 FNYEAQ. This CDR3 spans 13 amino acids. V shed 3 bases, J shed 6 bases, and the junction held 1 base outside the gene matches. As DNA, the CDR3 is TGTGCCAGCAGCTTGACTAGCGGGACCGAGCAGTACTTC. Encoded protein: CASSLTSGTEQYF.

The rearrangement joins TRBV6-4 to TRBJ2-5, with D tentatively TRBD2 (5 bases). Germline V gene data show CDR1 as MRHNA and CDR2 as SNTAGT. The CDR3 totals 13 residues. With 6 bases removed from V and 7 bases from J, the gap between germline ends came to 15 bases. CDR3 sequence (DNA): TGTGCCAGCAGCCCGGGAACAAAGGGGACCCAGTACTTC. Its protein is CASSPGTKGTQYF.

This chain links TRBV28 with TRBJ2-2, with 9 bases matching TRBD2. CDR3 length: 16 residues. V was clipped by 3 bases and J by 5 bases; unmatched bases: 7. CDR1 and CDR2 (germline): MDHEN, SYDVKM. Here the CDR3 reads CASSFPAGGRTGELFF. CDR3 in DNA: TGTGCCAGCAGTTTTCCAGCGGGAGGTCGGACCGGGGAGCTGTTTTTT.